Below are 23 T cell receptor beta chains sequenced from a single sample in a study of OX40 agonist ivuxolimab in advanced cancers. Profiling relied on immunoSEQ multiplex PCR, and the TCRdb table lists in-frame clones only, not all of them. The sample shows under 150,000 clones, about 92% of them seen only once. Material: CD4+ or CD8+ T cells sorted from blood, obtained in a trial of the OX40 agonist ivuxolimab. These receptors were taken from an adult with an advanced solid tumor such as melanoma, head and neck, liver or kidney cancer.

V usage is TRBV2 and J usage is TRBJ1-1; D possibly corresponds to TRBD1 (5 bases). The V and J ends lost 7 bases and 1 base respectively, with 10 bases between them. From germline, CDR1 is SNHLY and CDR2 FYNNEI. This CDR3 comprises 13 residues. As DNA, the CDR3 is TGTGCCAGCAAACCAGGGTCGAACACTGAAGCTTTCTTT. Translation gives CASKPGSNTEAFF.

The chain couples TRBV5-1 to TRBJ1-1, with D unclear. The CDR3 has 15 amino acids. Per the germline V gene, CDR1 is SGHRS and CDR2 is YFSETQ. V was trimmed by 3 bases and J by 0 bases, leaving 12 bases between them. The CDR3 reads CASSSLTFMNTEAFF. The CDR3 DNA follows: TGCGCCAGCAGCTCCCTCACGTTCATGAACACTGAAGCTTTCTTT.

The chain carries TRBV10-3 and TRBJ2-1; D call uncertain. The V end lost 0 bases, the J end lost 3 bases, and 6 bases lay between the germline ends. Germline assignment: CDR1 ENHRY and CDR2 SYGVKD. The CDR3 covers 14 residues. The CDR3 protein is CAISESASYNEQFF. The CDR3, as DNA: TGTGCCATCAGTGAGTCGGCCAGCTACAATGAGCAGTTCTTC.

This clone was picked up one time. The chain is built from TRBV6-1 and TRBJ1-4; possible D gene TRBD1, 6 bases. Germline CDR1 reads MNHNS; CDR2 reads SASEGT. V was cut by 4 bases and J by 3 bases, with 12 bases left in between. The CDR3 length is 15 residues. The CDR3 region has the DNA TGTGCCAGCAGTGTTTCTGGACAGTCTAATGAAAAACTGTTTTTT. It translates to CASSVSGQSNEKLFF.

This clone was detected only once. This rearrangement joins TRBV6-6 to TRBJ1-1; D not certain. Per the germline V gene, CDR1 is MNHNY and CDR2 is SVGAGI (reference sequence). The CDR3 contains 15 residues. Trimming took off 0 bases at V and 0 bases at J, with 8 bases between the two ends. The CDR3 protein is CASSYSQSLNTEAFF. DNA of the CDR3: TGTGCCAGCAGTTACTCGCAGAGCCTGAACACTGAAGCTTTCTTT.

The chain has TRBV28 and TRBJ1-2; no definite D call. Trimming left V 5 bases short and J 0 bases short, with 10 bases between. Germline values: CDR1 MDHEN, CDR2 SYDVKM. The CDR3 extends over 14 amino acids. CDR3 residues: CASSRRSANYGYTF. CDR3 bases: TGTGCCAGCAGTCGACGGAGCGCTAACTATGGCTACACCTTC.

This clone was detected once. The CDR3 loop is CASGDWGTDTQYF. The CDR3 region has the DNA TGTGCCAGCGGGGATTGGGGCACAGATACGCAGTATTTT. This chain links TRBV9 with TRBJ2-3; D call uncertain. The CDR3 is made up of 13 amino acids. Looked up from germline, CDR1 is SGDLS and CDR2 is YYNGEE. Trimming stripped 7 bases from V and 1 base from J, with 10 bases between.

The chain is built from TRBV5-6 and TRBJ2-3, with D tentatively TRBD2 (6 bases). Deletions cut 4 bases from V and 1 base from J, with 16 bases between. Per germline, CDR1 SGHDT and CDR2 YYEEEE. The CDR3 contains 16 residues. The CDR3 DNA sequence: TGTGCCAGCAGCGCCTCTTGGGGGACTCGCACAGATACGCAGTATTTT. It translates to CASSASWGTRTDTQYF.

The chain uses TRBV29-1 and TRBJ2-5, with a tentative D call TRBD1 (5 bases). The V end lost 7 bases, the J end lost 2 bases, and 14 bases lay between the germline ends. This CDR3 comprises 13 residues. In germline, CDR1 is SQVTM, CDR2 ANQGSEA. CDR3 coding DNA: TGCAGCGGAGGCAGGGAAAAGCAAGAGACCCAGTACTTC. It is translated as CSGGREKQETQYF.

The chain is built from TRBV18 and TRBJ1-4; possibly TRBD1 for D (6 bases). Germline V CDR1 and CDR2: KGHSH, LQKENI. Deletions cut 1 base from V and 0 bases from J, with 9 bases between. This CDR3 region has 16 residues. CDR3 nucleotide sequence: TGTGCCAGCTCACCACGACAGGCTGCAACTAATGAAAAACTGTTTTTT. This translates into CASSPRQAATNEKLFF.

On this clone: Sequence at one end of the junction differs from germline and may be a read error. This chain uses TRBV19 with TRBJ2-3, with 8 nucleotides matching TRBD1. The V gene's germline CDR1 is LNHDA and CDR2 SQIVND (reference sequence). The CDR3 has 15 residues. The CDR3 spells CASRPDRGSTDMQYF. The CDR3 DNA reads TGTGCCAGTAGACCCGACAGGGGAAGCACAGATATGCAGTATTTT. The whole variable domain, remainder taken from reference TRBV19 and TRBJ2-3, is DGGITQSPKYLFRKEGQNVTLSCEQNLNHDAMYWYRQDPGQGLRLIYYSQIVNDFQKGDIAEGYSVSREKKESFPLTVTSAQKNPTAFYLCASRPDRGSTDMQYFGPGTRLTVL.

The chain employs TRBV19 and TRBJ2-5; TRBD1 is a possible D gene (5 bases). Germline V lookup: CDR1 LNHDA, CDR2 SQIVND (reference sequence). V was clipped by 5 bases and J by 1 base, with 8 bases between them. This CDR3 is built from 13 residues. The CDR3 nucleotides are TGTGCCAGTAGTCCCAGGGTCCAAGAGACCCAGTACTTC. It encodes CASSPRVQETQYF. Based on the CDR3 plus reference TRBV19 and TRBJ2-5, the full variable domain is DGGITQSPKYLFRKEGQNVTLSCEQNLNHDAMYWYRQDPGQGLRLIYYSQIVNDFQKGDIAEGYSVSREKKESFPLTVTSAQKNPTAFYLCASSPRVQETQYFGPGTRLLVL.

The chain joins TRBV6-6 to TRBJ1-2; 7 nucleotides match TRBD1. The CDR3 runs 16 residues. Germline CDR1 reads MNHNY; CDR2 reads SVGAGI (reference sequence). The ends lost 6 bases at V and 7 bases at J; junction bases unmatched: 17. The CDR3 DNA reads TGTGCCAGCAGACTCGACCTAAATCAGGGGGTTGTTGGCTACACCTTC. This translates into CASRLDLNQGVVGYTF.

CDR3 sequence (DNA): TGTGCCAGCAGCTTAAGGCGGGTGTGGTTGGATACGCAGTATTTT. Its protein product is CASSLRRVWLDTQYF. The V gene is TRBV7-8, the J gene TRBJ2-3; perhaps TRBD2 as D (5 bases). The CDR3 is 15 amino acids. Germline CDR1 reads SGHVS; CDR2 reads FQNEAQ. V lost 2 bases and J lost 6, with 15 bases in between.

The chain employs TRBV28 and TRBJ2-7; D might be TRBD1 or TRBD2, each matching 6 bases. Between the trimmed V and J ends, which lost 8 bases and 2 bases, there was a span of 19 bases. Germline assignment: CDR1 MDHEN and CDR2 SYDVKM. The CDR3 consists of 15 residues. The CDR3 DNA is TGTGCCAGCTACGGGGGCCACGGGGCCCCCTACGAGCAGTACTTC. Protein: CASYGGHGAPYEQYF.

The chain recombines TRBV7-2 with TRBJ1-1, with a possible D match to TRBD1 (6 bases). Germline lookup yields CDR1 SGHTA and CDR2 FQGNSA. Between the trimmed V and J ends, which lost 5 bases and 1 base, there was a span of 14 bases. CDR3 size: 15 residues. The CDR3 loop reads CASSPVDRWNTEAFF. CDR3 in DNA: TGTGCCAGCAGCCCTGTAGACAGGTGGAACACTGAAGCTTTCTTT.

In this sample, this clone turned up once. The V and J genes are TRBV28 and TRBJ1-1; D is unclear. The CDR3 is 14 residues long. The V gene lost 7 bases and the J gene lost 1 base, with 13 bases spanning the gap. Germline CDR1 reads MDHEN; CDR2 reads SYDVKM. CDR3 in amino acids: CASTGGLPNTEAFF. The CDR3 DNA is TGTGCCAGCACGGGAGGGCTGCCGAACACTGAAGCTTTCTTT. Full variable domain (missing parts from reference TRBV28 and TRBJ1-1): DVKVTQSSRYLVKRTGEKVFLECVQDMDHENMFWYRQDPGLGLRLIYFSYDVKMKEKGDIPEGYSVSREKKERFSLILESASTNQTSMYLCASTGGLPNTEAFFGQGTRLTVV.

The rearrangement joins TRBV19 to TRBJ2-7; D is unresolved. V shed 3 bases and J shed 4 bases, with 16 bases lying between them. The CDR3 is made up of 15 amino acids. CDR1 is LNHDA, CDR2 SQIVND, per germline (reference sequence). In DNA form, the CDR3 reads TGTGCCAGTAGTATCATCGCATGGGTAGGGTACGAGCAGTACTTC. It yields the protein CASSIIAWVGYEQYF.

The rearrangement uses TRBV6-5 and TRBJ2-1; D possibly corresponds to TRBD2 (6 bases). Germline values: CDR1 MNHEY, CDR2 SVGAGI. The CDR3 has 14 residues. Between the trimmed V and J ends, which lost 8 bases and 1 base, there was a span of 12 bases. CDR3: CASGGSWSYNEQFF. CDR3 DNA: TGTGCCAGCGGGGGGTCGTGGTCCTACAATGAGCAGTTCTTC.

The chain links TRBV7-2 to TRBJ2-1; a weak D match, TRBD1 (8 bases). V was pared by 5 bases and J by 7 bases, with 24 bases between. The CDR3 has 17 amino acids. CDR1 is SGHTA, CDR2 FQGNSA, per germline. The CDR3 loop reads CASSPSGTGGGGNEQFF. In DNA form, the CDR3 reads TGTGCCAGCAGCCCCTCCGGGACAGGTGGGGGAGGGAATGAGCAGTTCTTC.

The V gene is TRBV18, the J gene TRBJ2-7, with 7 bases fitting TRBD2. Germline assignment: CDR1 KGHSH and CDR2 LQKENI. The CDR3 is made up of 14 amino acids. The V segment lost 0 bases and the J segment 3 bases; nucleotides outside the gene matches: 2. The CDR3 bases are TGTGCCAGCTCACCACCTCCGGGAGGCTACGAGCAGTACTTC. Amino acids: CASSPPPGGYEQYF.

The chain carries TRBV9 and TRBJ1-1, with 10 bases lining up with TRBD1. Germline CDR1 SGDLS, CDR2 YYNGEE. The CDR3 contains 15 residues. J gave up 4 bases and V 3 bases, and 6 bases lay outside the gene matches. The CDR3 region has the DNA TGTGCCAGCAGCGCCATTGACAGGGGGCCCACTGAAGCTTTCTTT. Translation: CASSAIDRGPTEAFF.

This clone was seen a handful of times. The chain uses TRBV4-1 and TRBJ1-5; D uncertain. This CDR3 spans 16 amino acids. V was clipped by 1 base and J by 0 bases, with 10 bases between them. CDR1 is MGHRA, CDR2 YSYEKL, per germline. In nucleotides, the CDR3 is TGCGCCAGCAGCCAAGTGCGGGGAGATAGCAATCAGCCCCAGCATTTT. Translation gives CASSQVRGDSNQPQHF.